This is a list of T cell receptor beta chains from one sample in a study of T cells expressing NK-cell markers. For each CDR3 protein, TCRdb gives one entry from its re-call of the 5' RACE reads, without DNA. Here the sample table reports 200,000 to 300,000 distinct CDR3 sequences. Sequencing input: blood T cells: a sorted CD56 or NKG2C T cell subset, CD4+ or CD8+ T cells, or bulk PBMC T cells (not recorded which). Receptor source: a man between 18 and 29 years old in good health. Each CDR3 is given with its conserved first and last residue. Each record gives: CDR3 protein, J gene, V gene.

CDR3 protein: CASSLGTGTGTDTQYF
J gene: TRBJ2-3
V gene: TRBV3-1

CDR3 protein: CASSPGQATALDQYF
J gene: TRBJ2-4
V gene: TRBV6-1

CDR3 protein: CASSSWTSINEQFF
J gene: TRBJ2-1
V gene: TRBV18

CDR3 protein: CASSRIYSGTQYF
J gene: TRBJ2-5
V gene: TRBV7-8

CDR3 protein: CATSVPGRDQPQHF
J gene: TRBJ1-5
V gene: TRBV24-1

CDR3 protein: CASPARTCSYNEQFF
J gene: TRBJ2-1
V gene: TRBV25-1

CDR3 protein: CASQDSLAGGDEQFF
J gene: TRBJ2-1
V gene: TRBV28

CDR3 protein: CASSPGTIGNEQFF
J gene: TRBJ2-1
V gene: TRBV7-9

CDR3 protein: CASSNGQGTLNEKLFF
J gene: TRBJ1-4
V gene: TRBV5-1

CDR3 protein: CASRPSGSLSTDTQYF
J gene: TRBJ2-3
V gene: TRBV12-3/TRBV12-4

CDR3 protein: CSVEVSNEQFF
J gene: TRBJ2-1
V gene: TRBV29-1

CDR3 protein: CASSHSIDSEAFF
J gene: TRBJ1-1
V gene: TRBV18

CDR3 protein: CASSSRGSSGANVLTF
J gene: TRBJ2-6
V gene: TRBV6-2/TRBV6-3

CDR3 protein: CAIPRSDGGTGELFF
J gene: TRBJ2-2
V gene: TRBV10-3